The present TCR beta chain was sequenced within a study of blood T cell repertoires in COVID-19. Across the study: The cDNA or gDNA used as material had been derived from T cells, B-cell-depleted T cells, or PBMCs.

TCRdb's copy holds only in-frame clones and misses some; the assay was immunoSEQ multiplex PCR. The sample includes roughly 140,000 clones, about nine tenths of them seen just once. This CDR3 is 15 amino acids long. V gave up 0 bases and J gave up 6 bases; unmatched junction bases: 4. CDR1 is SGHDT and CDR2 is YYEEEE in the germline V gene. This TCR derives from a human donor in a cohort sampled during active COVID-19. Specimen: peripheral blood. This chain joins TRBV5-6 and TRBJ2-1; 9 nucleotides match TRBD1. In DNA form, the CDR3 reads TGTGCCAGCAGCTTGGAACAGGGGGCTGGCAATGAGCAGTTCTTC. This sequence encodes CASSLEQGAGNEQFF.